The rows below give T cell receptor beta chains drawn from one sample of a study of blood T cell repertoires in COVID-19. Here immunoSEQ multiplex PCR was the method, and the copy in TCRdb shows in-frame clones only, minus some. The table records 150,000 to 200,000 clones, roughly nine tenths of them present only once. Sequencing was performed on peripheral blood. The receptors derive from a man aged 55 to 70 with active or convalescent COVID-19. The CDR3 runs from the conserved cysteine through the conserved F or W. Fields, in order: V gene, D gene, clone size, J gene, CDR3 protein, CDR3 DNA. A D gene is named only where the DNA matches it firmly. A clone size is listed for some rows: how often the clone was seen (once, few, many), or a class if it is expanded.

TRBV7-8	TRBD2	.	TRBJ2-7	CASSLTSGSSYEQYF	TGTGCCAGCAGTCTTACTAGCGGGAGCTCCTACGAGCAGTACTTC
TRBV13	TRBD2	few	TRBJ2-5	CASSVTSGGAGETQYF	TGTGCCAGCAGCGTTACTAGCGGGGGGGCCGGAGAGACCCAGTACTTC
TRBV6-2/TRBV6-3	TRBD1	.	TRBJ1-1	CASSTGQGMNTEAFF	TGTGCCAGCAGTACGGGACAGGGGATGAACACTGAAGCTTTCTTT
TRBV3-1/TRBV3-2	TRBD2	.	TRBJ2-7	CASSPSGGGPYEQYF	TGTGCCAGCAGCCCGTCCGGGGGAGGGCCCTACGAGCAGTACTTC
TRBV7-9	.	.	TRBJ1-1	CASNGGYSGYFTEAFF	TGTGCCAGCAATGGTGGGTACAGTGGATATTTCACTGAAGCTTTCTTT
TRBV7-9	TRBD1	.	TRBJ1-1	CASSLTTGVGEAFF	TGTGCCAGCAGCCTTACTACAGGGGTCGGTGAAGCTTTCTTT
TRBV27	.	.	TRBJ1-2	CASSLRPGSGGNYGYTF	TGTGCCAGCAGTTTAAGGCCAGGGAGTGGGGGCAACTATGGCTACACCTTC
TRBV2	.	.	TRBJ1-5	CASMAGTNQPQHF	TGTGCCAGCATGGCAGGGACAAATCAGCCCCAGCATTTT
TRBV5-4	.	.	TRBJ2-5	CASSLASETQYF	TGTGCCAGCAGCTTGGCTTCGGAGACCCAGTACTTC
TRBV4-1	.	.	TRBJ1-6	CASSPSGLSNSPLHF	TGCGCCAGCAGCCCTTCAGGGTTAAGTAATTCACCCCTCCACTTT
TRBV3-1/TRBV3-2	TRBD1	.	TRBJ1-1	CASSPLGTDIMNTEAFF	TGTGCCAGCAGCCCACTGGGGACAGATATTATGAACACTGAAGCTTTCTTT
TRBV7-9	TRBD1	.	TRBJ2-3	CATEFDRGIDTQYF	TGTGCCACCGAGTTCGACAGGGGCATAGATACGCAGTATTTT
TRBV11-3	TRBD1	.	TRBJ2-3	CASSPRTGSDTQYF	TGTGCCAGCAGCCCACGGACAGGGTCGGATACGCAGTATTTT
TRBV29-1	.	.	TRBJ1-2	CSDLTLGQANYGYTF	TGCAGCGATCTGACCTTGGGGCAGGCCAACTATGGCTACACCTTC
TRBV19	.	.	TRBJ2-7	CASSSTTYMHEQYF	TGTGCCAGTAGTTCAACAACGTACATGCACGAGCAGTACTTC
TRBV5-4	TRBD1	few	TRBJ1-4	CASSSTGEANEKLFF	TGTGCCAGCAGCTCGACAGGGGAGGCTAATGAAAAACTGTTTTTT
TRBV10-3	TRBD2	few	TRBJ2-5	CAISSGLGTQETQYF	TGTGCCATCAGCTCGGGACTAGGGACACAAGAGACCCAGTACTTC
TRBV30	TRBD2	.	TRBJ2-1	CAWSVGTSGRGEQFF	TGTGCCTGGAGTGTAGGCACTAGCGGGAGGGGGGAGCAGTTCTTC
TRBV5-1	TRBD2	.	TRBJ2-1	CASSPRTSPTSYNEQFF	TGCGCCAGCAGCCCCAGGACTAGCCCAACCTCCTACAATGAGCAGTTCTTC
TRBV6-6	.	.	TRBJ1-5	CASSYRVGDQPQHF	TGTGCCAGCAGTTACAGGGTAGGGGATCAGCCCCAGCATTTT
TRBV5-1	.	once	TRBJ2-1	CASGGNEQFF	TGCGCCAGCGGGGGGAATGAGCAGTTCTTC
TRBV3-1/TRBV3-2	.	.	TRBJ2-1	CASSQVAGTYNEQFF	TGTGCCAGCAGCCAAGTGGCGGGGACCTACAATGAGCAGTTCTTC
TRBV5-4	TRBD2	.	TRBJ2-3	CASSPPGLNSEITQYF	TGTGCCAGCAGCCCACCGGGACTAAACTCCGAGATTACGCAGTATTTT
TRBV6-6	.	.	TRBJ2-1	CASSYSRVSDQFF	TGTGCCAGCAGTTACTCGCGGGTTAGCGACCAGTTCTTC
TRBV30	.	.	TRBJ1-5	CAWSGAGEQPQHF	TGTGCCTGGAGTGGGGCAGGGGAACAGCCCCAGCATTTT
TRBV19	TRBD2	.	TRBJ2-7	CASSAGVEQYF	TGTGCCAGTAGTGCGGGGGTCGAGCAGTACTTC
TRBV6-4	TRBD1	once	TRBJ2-7	CASSDTGQGEQYF	TGTGCCAGCAGTGACACCGGACAGGGCGAGCAGTACTTC
TRBV27	TRBD1	few	TRBJ1-1	CASSSRDRGYAEAFF	TGTGCCAGCAGTTCCCGGGACAGGGGGTACGCTGAAGCTTTCTTT
TRBV7-8	.	.	TRBJ1-3	CASSLAYRGNTIYF	TGTGCCAGCAGCTTAGCCTACAGGGGAAACACCATATATTTT
TRBV11-3	.	.	TRBJ2-1	CASSLRWSIDEQFF	TGTGCCAGCAGCTTGCGTTGGAGTATCGATGAGCAGTTCTTC
TRBV27	TRBD1	.	TRBJ1-4	CASSHGTARGEKLFF	TGTGCCAGCAGTCACGGGACAGCTAGGGGTGAAAAACTGTTTTTT
TRBV3-1/TRBV3-2	.	.	TRBJ2-2	CASSQNEGGNTGELFF	TGTGCCAGCAGCCAAAACGAAGGGGGGAACACCGGGGAGCTGTTTTTT
TRBV10-3	.	.	TRBJ1-1	CAIIPDGGEAFF	TGTGCCATCATTCCGGACGGGGGTGAAGCTTTCTTT
TRBV6-5	TRBD1	.	TRBJ1-1	CASRSDRVAEAFF	TGTGCCAGCAGATCGGACAGGGTAGCTGAAGCTTTCTTT
TRBV4-2	.	.	TRBJ2-7	CASSQEVVGAGGEQYF	TGTGCCAGCAGCCAAGAAGTCGTGGGGGCTGGGGGAGAGCAGTACTTC
TRBV2	TRBD2	.	TRBJ2-7	CASSEREGAYEQYF	TGTGCCAGCAGTGAGCGGGAGGGGGCCTACGAGCAGTACTTC
TRBV6-6	.	.	TRBJ1-2	CASKFRGYGYTF	TGTGCCAGCAAGTTCAGAGGGTATGGCTACACCTTC
TRBV9	TRBD1	.	TRBJ1-1	CASSDRGALNTEAFF	TGTGCCAGCAGCGACAGGGGAGCCCTGAACACTGAAGCTTTCTTT
TRBV11-3	TRBD2	.	TRBJ2-1	CARTTPNPGGANRGFF	TGTGCCAGGACGACCCCGAACCCGGGGGGGGCCAATCGGGGGTTCTTC
TRBV5-4	TRBD2	.	TRBJ2-3	CASSTKREELTDTQYF	TGTGCCAGCAGCACAAAGCGGGAGGAGCTCACAGATACGCAGTATTTT
TRBV2	TRBD1	once	TRBJ1-2	CASRRVDRVLNYGYTF	TGTGCCAGCAGGAGGGTGGACAGGGTCCTTAACTATGGCTACACCTTC
TRBV11-2	.	.	TRBJ2-1	CASSLVRMNEQFF	TGTGCCAGCAGCTTAGTGAGAATGAATGAGCAGTTCTTC
TRBV3-1/TRBV3-2	.	.	TRBJ2-1	CASSQELTQFF	TGTGCCAGCAGCCAAGAACTTACGCAGTTCTTC
TRBV2	TRBD1	.	TRBJ1-5	CASKLQGTQPQHF	TGTGCCAGCAAGTTACAGGGGACCCAGCCCCAGCATTTT
TRBV19	TRBD2	.	TRBJ2-3	CASSTGLAFTDTQYF	TGTGCCAGTAGTACGGGACTAGCGTTTACAGATACGCAGTATTTT
TRBV10-3	TRBD1	.	TRBJ2-7	CAISEQGAVSYEQYF	TGTGCCATCAGTGAACAGGGGGCTGTCTCCTACGAGCAGTACTTC
TRBV7-8	TRBD2	once	TRBJ2-1	CASSLEGLAASYNEQFF	TGTGCCAGCAGCTTAGAGGGACTAGCGGCCTCCTACAATGAGCAGTTCTTC
TRBV2	TRBD1	many	TRBJ2-7	CASSPGGYEQYF	TGTGCCAGCAGTCCAGGGGGTTACGAGCAGTACTTC
TRBV5-4	.	.	TRBJ1-4	CASSLGGVREKLFF	TGTGCCAGCAGCTTGGGGGGGGTACGAGAAAAACTGTTTTTT
TRBV21-1	.	.	TRBJ2-6	CASSKETSKDSGANVLTF	TGTGCCAGCAGCAAAGAGACAAGTAAGGACTCTGGGGCCAACGTCCTGACTTTC